The present T cell receptor (beta chain) was sequenced within a study of cytomegalovirus exposure and HLA in healthy donors (dated by TCRdb to about 2017). About the investigation overall: An earlier analysis of approximately 590 of the donors reported about 250 Gb of sequence data and roughly 100 million unique TCR beta sequences from about 180 million T cells. An early release covering over 500 HLA-typed donors comprised approximately 290 gigabases of sequencing data and around 86 million unique TCR sequences. The genetic ancestry cluster associated with self-reported Caucasian donors included about four fifths of the roughly 380 genotyped donors. The study was designed to test whether signatures of past pathogen exposure could be identified by cataloging public T cell receptors. The study profiled the T cell repertoires of more than 500 subjects by immunosequencing and related them to cytomegalovirus serostatus. Along with the approximately 700-subject first cohort, a separate validation cohort of 120 different subjects was used. High-throughput TCR immunosequencing, statistical association of individual TCRs with disease status, and machine learning were combined to predict cytomegalovirus infection status. To study patterns of TCR occurrence, a later analysis re-analyzed previously published TCR beta repertoires from 700 or so donors and added high-resolution HLA genotyping. In the later analysis, no new phenotypic data were used to find candidate immune exposures; instead, reliance was placed on TCR beta sequences and their occurrence across donors. An earlier analysis of 587 of the donors used high-throughput TCR beta sequencing to judge whether each TCR beta V gene segment behaved as functional or pseudogenic. Donor age, sex, ethnicity and CMV serostatus were collected together with the repertoire data. In a later genetic analysis, genome-wide SNP genotypes for about 65% of the roughly 700 donors were used, and that subset was treated as a discovery cohort. All discovery cohort repertoires had been generated on a single sequencing platform. HLA typing included class I and class II loci at four-digit resolution. Typing coverage varied by locus: roughly 629-630 donors for A, B, C, DRB1 and DQB1; about 520 for DQA1; nearly 610 for DPA1; 450 to 480 for DPB1. Because of strong linkage in the cohort, four to six DR-DQ haplotypes were treated as single units for association and clustering. Among some 400 genotyped donors of the cohort, an average of around 240,000 unique TCR beta nucleotide sequences was sequenced per donor, of which 15% to 20% were non-productive.

To prepare the library, the immunoSEQ multiplex PCR assay was applied. For the multiplex PCR, a mixture combining 60 forward primers for TCR Vbeta segments and 13 reverse primers for TCR Jbeta segments was used. The CDR3 region of rearranged TCR beta genes was amplified from genomic DNA by a multiplex PCR assay. Amplified TCR beta libraries were sequenced as 87-base-pair reads on the Illumina HiSeq System. From the authors' description of their analysis: A later analysis counted about 76 million unique TCR beta chains across the 670 or so repertoires, and some 11 million of these chains were shared by at least two donors. A nearest-neighbor algorithm error-corrected the raw reads and collapsed the reads into unique sequences, merging closely related sequences to remove PCR and sequencing errors. Alignment of CDR3 sequences to IMGT reference sequences was used to assign V, D and J gene segments. For a sequence to be retained, a match of at least six nucleotides was required to both a V gene segment and a J gene segment. A rearrangement counted as productive if the CDR3 had no stop codons and remained in frame with V and J, and every other rearrangement counted as non-productive. Following IMGT convention, CDR3 was defined as the stretch from the second conserved V-encoded cysteine to the conserved J-encoded phenylalanine. The earlier analysis of about 590 of the donors excluded sequences that lacked an unambiguous match to a single V gene segment. An earlier analysis of around 600 of the donors classified V segments as functional when productive rearrangements were above 56.7% and as segregating when the standard deviation between donors was above 5%. A statistical classification framework was built for diagnosing cytomegalovirus status from the catalog of TCR beta chain sequences. In a later analysis, V and J genes were assigned by comparing TCR nucleotide sequences against IMGT/GENE-DB human TR gene sequences. The TCRdist pipeline was used in a later analysis to assign CDR3 sequences and most-parsimonious VDJ recombination scenarios. A later analysis defined each TCR beta chain by its CDR3 amino acid sequence plus V-gene family, and excluded reads lacking a unique V-gene family. As a way to deal with suspected cross-contamination and a sequencing artifact, a later analysis dropped roughly 620 nucleotide sequences that were highly shared and had low generation probability. In a later analysis, a clonal expansion index for each public chain was calculated from normalized within-repertoire ranks of inferred template counts. In a later analysis, generation probabilities were computed with a VDJ recombination model fitted to out-of-frame rearrangements, and the resulting probabilities were checked against IGoR. Hypergeometric tests were used in a later analysis to score TCR-TCR, TCR-HLA and TCR-CMV co-occurrence, with a repertoire-size bias correction applied to the TCR pairs. A later analysis estimated false discovery rates by permuting HLA or CMV assignments 20 times. In a later analysis, co-occurring TCRs were grouped using DBSCAN, with TCRdist sequence similarity added in when clustering inside HLA-allele-positive subsets. Repertoires with fewer than 30,000 or more than 120,000 public chains were left out of co-occurrence clustering, as were four to six repertoires with anomalous nucleotide sharing. TCRdb limited this immuneACCESS table to in-frame rearrangements with V and J called. A share of clones is missing; checked studies link under half to unresolved V genes, and the rest is unexplained. That table supplies the V and J calls and clone size; D and trimming were determined from the DNA. The table for this sample lists 80,000 or so clones; 75% to 80% of them were counted only once. The ten most abundant clones make up approximately 4.4% of the sample.

Comment on this clone: Its binding antigen is unknown. Base qualities are not recorded, but no much larger clone differs from it by a single base.

The cohort consisted of 650 to 700 healthy bone marrow donors. Cohort members were all nominally healthy when sampled, although unrecorded immune exposures were likely present. The donor was CMV seronegative and belonged to the group of 352 seronegative cohort members. Each donor provided a peripheral blood sample, and peripheral blood mononuclear cells were used for TCR beta sequencing. The Qiagen DNeasy Blood Extraction Kit was used to extract genomic DNA from the blood cell samples. Results the study describes overall, beyond this receptor: Because counts were too low, approximately 18 rarely observed V segments, including chromosome 9 orphons, were excluded from the earlier analysis of fewer than 650 of the donors. Broadly in line with IMGT annotations, most TCR beta V segments showed up in productive rearrangements about 90% or about 30% of the time in an earlier analysis of roughly 590 of the donors. The authors suggested that the approach could potentially be generalized to other disease states and immunological phenotypes. In a later genetic analysis, fewer N-insertions in productive TCRs were reported among donors in an Asian-associated ancestry cluster than the 666-donor mean. In a later analysis, HLA-associated TCR beta chains showed more clonal expansion and lower generation probabilities than non-associated chains that were equally common. Correlated functional status among segregating V segments might reflect linkage disequilibrium, but an unknown experimental factor could not be ruled out. The classifier was reported to diagnose cytomegalovirus status with high specificity and sensitivity in both the original and validation cohorts. While some public TCRs were present in many individuals, most TCR sequences turned up only very rarely across donors. HLA typing was unavailable for some donors at each locus, so association tests used only the typed subset. A few of the identified cytomegalovirus-associated TCR beta chains were confirmed in vitro to be specific for cytomegalovirus antigens. For the cohort, immune exposure information was limited to CMV serostatus. A cluster of highly shared sequence variants was judged likely to be a technical artifact of the sequencing pipeline. Only TCR beta chains were sequenced in this cohort, and the absence of alpha or paired-chain data limited detectable features. At a false discovery rate of 0.05, a later analysis linked approximately 18,000 TCR beta sequences to specific HLA alleles. Because the 87-base-pair reads could not distinguish some IMGT-functional V segments, including TRBV6-2 and TRBV6-3, those segments were excluded. A later genetic analysis associated a missense DCLRE1C variant with V-gene and J-gene trimming of TCR beta chains, and an independent cohort replicated the association. Roughly uniform sequencing depth across donors was assumed in presence/absence analyses, although this assumption may not hold. A further reported finding was that TCR beta sequences accurately predicted the HLA-A and HLA-B alleles for most subjects in the first cohort. A later analysis found that TCR association rates varied across HLA loci, with DRB1 alleles showing the most associated TCRs and HLA-C alleles the fewest. The study gave a list of roughly 150 TCR beta chains associated with cytomegalovirus. According to a later analysis, parvovirus B19, influenza, CMV and Epstein-Barr virus appeared linked to several top co-occurrence clusters. Assigning TCR associations to individual alleles was difficult when HLA alleles, especially DR and DQ, strongly co-occurred. In a later analysis, most CMV-associated TCR beta chains were found to appear HLA-restricted, with HLA associations seemingly driven largely by CMV exposure.

V is pared back by 6 bases and J by 6 bases, with 15 bases lying between the germline termini. The CDR3 goes from the cysteine to the phenylalanine over 13 residues. This entry keeps only the CDR3 DNA: 39 bases, framed from base 1. Via the germline V gene (reference sequence), CDR1 is MNHEY and CDR2 SMNVEV. The rearrangement combines TRBV27 with TRBJ2-7, and TRBD1 may be the D gene, going by 5 matching bases. Sequencing used PBMCs. This sequence originates from a man aged 35-49 years in good health and CMV-seronegative. CDR3 loop: CASSLGQLSEQYF. At the DNA level, the sequence is TGTGCCAGCAGCCTCGGACAACTGAGCGAGCAGTACTTC.